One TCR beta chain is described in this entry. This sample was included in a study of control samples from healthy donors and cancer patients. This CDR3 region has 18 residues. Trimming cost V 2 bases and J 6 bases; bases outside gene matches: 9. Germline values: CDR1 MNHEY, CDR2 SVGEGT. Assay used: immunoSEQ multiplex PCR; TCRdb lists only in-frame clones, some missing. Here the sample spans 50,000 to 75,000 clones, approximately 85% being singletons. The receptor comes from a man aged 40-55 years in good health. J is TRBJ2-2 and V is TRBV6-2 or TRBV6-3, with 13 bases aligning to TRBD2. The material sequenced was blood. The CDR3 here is CASSYSGLAGEISGELFF. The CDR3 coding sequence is TGTGCCAGCAGTTACAGCGGACTAGCGGGAGAAATCTCCGGGGAGCTGTTTTTT.